This passage covers 25 T cell receptor beta chains from one sample sequenced in a study of OX40 agonist ivuxolimab in advanced cancers. Produced via immunoSEQ multiplex PCR; TCRdb's table is partial and in-frame only. Among approximately 97,000 clones listed, roughly 90% were seen once. The sample here was CD4+ or CD8+ T cells sorted from blood, taken in a trial of the OX40 agonist ivuxolimab. The origin of the receptors is an adult with an advanced solid tumor such as melanoma, head and neck, liver or kidney cancer.

This chain links TRBV14 with TRBJ2-5, with TRBD2 identical over 9 bases. Germline V gene sequence: CDR1 SGHDN, CDR2 FVKESK. The CDR3 consists of 17 residues. After removal of 1 base from V and 2 bases from J, the junction contained 8 bases not matched to a gene. The CDR3 spells CASSQGAGGLFQETQYF. The CDR3 DNA reads as TGTGCCAGCAGCCAAGGTGCGGGAGGGCTTTTTCAAGAGACCCAGTACTTC.

The chain joins TRBV6-5 to TRBJ1-2; 9 bases map to TRBD1. CDR3 length: 12 residues. Germline CDR1 and CDR2: MNHEY and SVGAGI. V lost 6 bases to trimming and J lost 7 bases; unmatched junction nucleotides: 3. CDR3 residues: CASRGTGFGYTF. Written as DNA, the CDR3 is TGTGCCAGCAGAGGGACAGGGTTTGGCTACACCTTC.

This chain connects TRBV7-6 to TRBJ2-3, with 7 bases fitting TRBD2. Trimming at V came to 5 bases and at J to 2 bases, leaving 10 bases not matched to a gene. The CDR3 has 16 amino acids. Germline-derived CDR1 and CDR2 are SGHVS and FNYEAQ. The CDR3 DNA reads TGTGCCAGCAGCACTCTCGCCGCGGGAGACACAGATACGCAGTATTTT. The encoded protein is CASSTLAAGDTDTQYF.

This clone was picked up one time. The rearrangement links TRBV7-3 to TRBJ1-1; D gene ambiguous. V lost 3 bases, J lost 5 bases, and 13 bases lay in between. Per germline, CDR1 SGHTA and CDR2 FQGTGA. The CDR3 sequence is 14 residues long. CDR3 nucleotide sequence: TGTGCCAGCAGCTTGCAGAGGGCTGGGACTGAAGCTTTCTTT. Protein sequence: CASSLQRAGTEAFF.

The CDR3 spells CASSWTLGDSEQYF. CDR3 sequence (DNA): TGTGCCAGCAGCTGGACTCTAGGTGACAGCGAGCAGTACTTC. The gene calls are TRBV5-4 and TRBJ2-7; D assignment may be TRBD1 or TRBD2 (5 bases each). Germline CDR1 reads SGHNT; CDR2 reads YYREEE (reference sequence). The CDR3 spans 14 residues. Trimming left V 3 bases short and J 6 bases short, with 16 bases between.

On this clone: Distinct nucleotide sequences in the sample also encode this CDR3. The rearrangement links TRBV20-1 to TRBJ1-1; D not resolved. The CDR3 loop spans 11 amino acids. The germline CDR1 and CDR2 sequences are DFQATT and SNEGSKA (reference sequence). With 0 bases removed from V and 1 base from J, the gap between germline ends came to 0 bases. The CDR3, as DNA: TGCAGTGCTAGAGAGAACACTGAAGCTTTCTTT. Translating gives CSARENTEAFF.

The chain joins TRBV6-1 to TRBJ1-1; no clear D gene. Trimming stripped 8 bases from V and 0 bases from J, with 4 bases between. Germline V gene data show CDR1 as MNHNS and CDR2 as SASEGT. This CDR3 contains 11 residues. The CDR3 DNA follows: TGTGCCAGCCTCATGAACACTGAAGCTTTCTTT. It codes for CASLMNTEAFF.

The rearrangement uses TRBV29-1 and TRBJ2-7; D is perhaps TRBD2 (5 bases). The CDR3 runs 13 residues. With 3 bases removed from V and 5 bases from J, the gap between germline ends came to 14 bases. CDR1 is SQVTM, CDR2 ANQGSEA, per germline. The CDR3 DNA reads as TGCAGCGTTGAGGTGCCTAACGGGAACGAGCAGTACTTC. Amino acid sequence: CSVEVPNGNEQYF.

This chain connects TRBV5-6 to TRBJ2-5; tentatively, D is TRBD2 (5 bases). Per the germline V gene, CDR1 is SGHDT and CDR2 is YYEEEE. V was pared by 0 bases and J by 3 bases, with 9 bases between. The CDR3 contains 14 residues. The CDR3 DNA sequence: TGTGCCAGCAGCTTGGCTGGGAGAAAAGAGACCCAGTACTTC. Translating it yields CASSLAGRKETQYF.

This sequence joins TRBV30 and TRBJ1-5; TRBD1 agrees at 7 bases. This CDR3 contains 16 residues. V shed 2 bases, J shed 3 bases, and the junction held 10 bases outside the gene matches. CDR1 and CDR2 from the germline V gene are GTSNPN and SVGIG (reference sequence). The CDR3 loop reads CAWSIHRGWDNQPQHF. The CDR3 DNA reads as TGTGCCTGGAGTATTCACAGGGGTTGGGACAATCAGCCCCAGCATTTT. The entire variable domain, with the rest obtained from reference TRBV30 and TRBJ1-5, is as follows: SQTIHQWPATLVQPVGSPLSLECTVEGTSNPNLYWYRQAAGRGLQLLFYSVGIGQISSEVPQNLSASRPQDRQFILSSKKLLLSDSGFYLCAWSIHRGWDNQPQHFGDGTRLSIL.

The CDR3 loop reads CASSRNTDGFNEKLFF. DNA of the CDR3: TGCGCCAGCAGCCGGAATACGGACGGATTTAATGAAAAACTGTTTTTT. The chain is built from TRBV5-1 and TRBJ1-4; the D is unclear. CDR3 length: 16 amino acids. Germline loops: CDR1 SGHRS, CDR2 YFSETQ. V was trimmed by 4 bases and J by 4 bases, leaving 17 bases between them.

This chain links TRBV7-6 with TRBJ2-5; tentatively, D is TRBD1 (6 bases). This CDR3 is 17 amino acids long. The V gene lost 7 bases and the J gene lost 5 bases, with 26 bases spanning the gap. Germline loops: CDR1 SGHVS, CDR2 FNYEAQ. The CDR3: CASNSPGQGTKTETQYF. As DNA, the CDR3 is TGTGCCAGCAATTCCCCCGGGCAGGGGACAAAGACGGAGACCCAGTACTTC.

The V call is TRBV19, the J call TRBJ1-4; no definite D call. Germline V gene sequence: CDR1 LNHDA, CDR2 SQIVND (reference sequence). The germline V and J ends were trimmed by 4 bases and 4 bases, with 10 bases remaining between them. The CDR3 is 14 residues long. For the CDR3, the DNA is TGTGCCAGTAGTAAGGAACAGCTTAATGAAAAACTGTTTTTT. Translating gives CASSKEQLNEKLFF.

The genes are TRBV21-1 and TRBJ1-2. TRBV21-1 is given as a pseudogene. The CDR3 length is 14 residues. This CDR3 reads CASSKALMRVGYTF. The DNA for the CDR3 is TGTGCCAGCAGCAAAGCGCTAATGCGGGTCGGCTACACCTTC.

The CDR3 here is CASSGSGRSDAYNEQFF. CDR3 nucleotides: TGTGCCAGCAGTGGTAGCGGGAGGTCTGACGCCTACAATGAGCAGTTCTTC. The chain carries TRBV25-1 and TRBJ2-1; 10 positions match TRBD2. Germline V lookup: CDR1 MGHDK, CDR2 SYGVNS. The CDR3 length is 17 residues. V shed 4 bases and J 2 bases; nucleotides not matched to a gene: 8.

The chain carries TRBV9 and TRBJ1-5, with D possibly matching TRBD1 (5 bases). Per the germline V gene, CDR1 is SGDLS and CDR2 is YYNGEE. The CDR3 has 15 residues. V dropped 1 base and J dropped 7 bases, with 15 bases sitting between them. CDR3 sequence reads: CASSVKNRLEQPQHF. In DNA, the CDR3 is TGTGCCAGCAGCGTAAAGAACAGGCTAGAGCAGCCCCAGCATTTT. The variable domain in full, completed from reference TRBV9 and TRBJ1-5, reads DSGVTQTPKHLITATGQRVTLRCSPRSGDLSVYWYQQSLDQGLQFLIQYYNGEERAKGNILERFSAQQFPDLHSELNLSSLELGDSALYFCASSVKNRLEQPQHFGDGTRLSIL.

This clone was detected once. The chain uses TRBV2 and TRBJ2-3, with D tentatively TRBD1 (6 bases). The ends were cut back, 3 bases at V and 3 bases at J, with 13 bases in the middle. This CDR3 has 15 residues. CDR1 is SNHLY, CDR2 FYNNEI, per germline. This CDR3 reads CASSEQGLLTDTQYF. DNA of the CDR3: TGTGCCAGCAGTGAGCAGGGGTTACTTACAGATACGCAGTATTTT.

The chain joins TRBV7-3 to TRBJ1-1; no clear D. V lost 4 bases and J lost 2, with 8 bases in between. Germline assignment: CDR1 SGHTA and CDR2 FQGTGA. This CDR3 region has 13 residues. The chain's CDR3 is CASSWRLNTEAFF. As DNA, the CDR3 is TGTGCCAGCAGCTGGAGACTTAACACTGAAGCTTTCTTT.

V usage is TRBV5-1 and J usage is TRBJ2-5; 7 positions match TRBD1. The CDR3 is made up of 16 amino acids. The V and J ends lost 7 bases and 3 bases, in that order; junction bases with no gene match: 15. Germline CDR1 and CDR2: SGHRS and YFSETQ. DNA for the CDR3: TGCGCCAGCGGCCCCTTAGCTGTAGGGGGCAAAGAGACCCAGTACTTC. Its protein product is CASGPLAVGGKETQYF.

Only one count was recorded for this clone. V gene TRBV6-5 combines with J gene TRBJ2-7, with 10 bases identical to TRBD1. This CDR3 has 15 amino acids. Germline CDR1 is MNHEY and CDR2 is SVGAGI. Trimming took 5 bases from V and 3 from J; bases not matched to a gene: 7. This CDR3 is CASSRPGQGNYEQYF. CDR3 bases: TGTGCCAGCAGTCGGCCGGGACAGGGGAACTACGAGCAGTACTTC.

The V and J genes are TRBV28 and TRBJ1-1; a weak D match, TRBD1 (6 bases). The germline CDR1 and CDR2 sequences are MDHEN and SYDVKM. With 8 bases removed from V and 1 base from J, the gap between germline ends came to 14 bases. The CDR3 spans 14 residues. CDR3 protein: CASDSTGENTEAFF. DNA of the CDR3: TGTGCCAGCGACTCGACAGGCGAGAACACTGAAGCTTTCTTT. Full variable domain (outside the CDR3, taken from reference TRBV28 and TRBJ1-1): DVKVTQSSRYLVKRTGEKVFLECVQDMDHENMFWYRQDPGLGLRLIYFSYDVKMKEKGDIPEGYSVSREKKERFSLILESASTNQTSMYLCASDSTGENTEAFFGQGTRLTVV.

The chain combines TRBV7-2 with TRBJ1-1; maybe TRBD1 (6 bases). V was cut by 5 bases and J by 5 bases, with 12 bases left in between. Germline V gene data show CDR1 as SGHTA and CDR2 as FQGNSA. The length of the CDR3 is 13 residues. The CDR3: CASSVTGWTEAFF. DNA of the CDR3: TGTGCCAGCAGCGTTACAGGGTGGACTGAAGCTTTCTTT. Combining the CDR3 with reference TRBV7-2 and TRBJ1-1 gives the whole variable domain GAGVSQSPSNKVTEKGKDVELRCDPISGHTALYWYRQSLGQGLEFLIYFQGNSAPDKSGLPSDRFSAERTGGSVSTLTIQRTQQEDSAVYLCASSVTGWTEAFFGQGTRLTVV.

The table lists this clone with a few counts. The V and J genes are TRBV7-9 and TRBJ1-5; TRBD1 agrees at 7 bases. Trimming at V came to 4 bases and at J to 3 bases, leaving 6 bases not matched to a gene. Germline V gene lookup returns CDR1 SEHNR and CDR2 FQNEAQ (reference sequence). There are 15 residues in the CDR3. CDR3 amino acids: CASSSGTAINQPQHF. Here the CDR3 DNA reads TGTGCCAGCAGCTCCGGGACAGCCATCAATCAGCCCCAGCATTTT. The variable domain in full, completed from reference TRBV7-9 and TRBJ1-5, reads DTGVSQNPRHKITKRGQNVTFRCDPISEHNRLYWYRQTLGQGPEFLTYFQNEAQLEKSRLLSDRFSAERPKGSFSTLEIQRTEQGDSAMYLCASSSGTAINQPQHFGDGTRLSIL.

The chain has TRBV4-1 and TRBJ1-5, with D uncertain. CDR3 length: 16 amino acids. V was shortened by 0 bases and J by 4 bases, with 13 bases between the two germline ends. CDR1 is MGHRA, CDR2 YSYEKL, per germline. For the CDR3, the DNA is TGCGCCAGCAGCCAAGAAGGGTGGCGGGTAAATCAGCCCCAGCATTTT. This translates into CASSQEGWRVNQPQHF.

This sequence joins TRBV2 and TRBJ2-1; perhaps TRBD1 as D (6 bases). Germline V gene lookup returns CDR1 SNHLY and CDR2 FYNNEI. Trimming cost V 7 bases and J 10 bases, with 11 bases left between them. The CDR3 extends over 11 amino acids. CDR3 sequence reads: CASTGVREQFF. In DNA, the CDR3 is TGTGCCAGCACAGGGGTTAGGGAGCAGTTCTTC.